Shown below are 22 T cell receptor beta chains from a single sample sequenced in a study of T cell responses to AZD1222 COVID-19 vaccine. Clones were sequenced by immunoSEQ multiplex PCR, and TCRdb holds only the in-frame ones, with some missing. The repertoire holds approximately 80,000 clones, with about 87% as singletons. The sequenced sample was peripheral blood, obtained on day 0 of AZD1222 vaccination. The receptor source for this set is an adult in good health.

This chain links TRBV6-5 with TRBJ2-5; TRBD2 agrees at 7 bases. The CDR3 has 14 amino acids. J gave up 3 bases and V 2 bases, and 3 bases lay outside the gene matches. Germline values: CDR1 MNHEY, CDR2 SVGAGI. The CDR3 loop reads CASSYGGGEETQYF. The CDR3 nucleotides read TGTGCCAGCAGTTACGGTGGGGGGGAAGAGACCCAGTACTTC.

The rearrangement links TRBV7-9 to TRBJ1-2, with 8 bases lining up with TRBD1. In germline, CDR1 is SEHNR, CDR2 FQNEAQ (reference sequence). This CDR3 is 14 amino acids long. Unmatched junction bases numbered 6, after V lost 5 bases and J lost 4 bases. As DNA, the CDR3 is TGTGCCAGCAGCCTCGGGACAGGCCTCTATGGCTACACCTTC. As protein: CASSLGTGLYGYTF.

The chain uses TRBV6-2 or TRBV6-3 and TRBJ1-1; 9 nucleotides match TRBD1. The CDR3 covers 17 residues. Germline V CDR1 and CDR2: MNHEY, SVGEGT. The junction had 9 bases not matched to a gene; V was cut back by 4 bases and J by 0 bases. The CDR3 nucleotides read TGTGCCAGCAGTTCCTCAGACAGGGGGATCATGAACACTGAAGCTTTCTTT. Translation gives CASSSSDRGIMNTEAFF.

This clone was detected only once. CDR3 coding DNA: TGTGCCAGCAGTCTGGACCACAGGGGTAACACTGAAGCTTTCTTT. Translating gives CASSLDHRGNTEAFF. This chain links TRBV5-4 with TRBJ1-1; 7 bases are a match to TRBD1. After removal of 5 bases from V and 2 bases from J, the junction contained 9 bases not matched to a gene. This CDR3 has 15 amino acids. CDR1 SGHNT and CDR2 YYREEE come from the germline V gene (reference sequence).

The V call is TRBV19, the J call TRBJ2-1; perhaps TRBD1 as D (5 bases). V lost 6 bases to trimming and J lost 1 base, with 16 bases between them. Germline CDR1 LNHDA, CDR2 SQIVND (reference sequence). The CDR3 loop spans 16 amino acids. This CDR3 reads CASRGVTELSYNEQFF. In DNA form, the CDR3 reads TGTGCCAGTAGAGGCGTGACAGAACTTTCCTACAATGAGCAGTTCTTC.

The chain has TRBV27 and TRBJ1-1; D gene unclear. Germline V lookup: CDR1 MNHEY, CDR2 SMNVEV (reference sequence). V was shortened by 6 bases and J by 0 bases, with 8 bases between the two germline ends. There are 13 residues in the CDR3. The CDR3 region is CASSRLMNTEAFF. The CDR3 DNA reads TGTGCCAGCAGCCGCCTTATGAACACTGAAGCTTTCTTT.

The V gene is TRBV27, the J gene TRBJ1-2; 10 bases are shared with TRBD1. This CDR3 spans 14 amino acids. V was pared by 6 bases and J by 1 base, with 2 bases of the junction left unmatched. CDR1 is MNHEY, CDR2 SMNVEV, per germline (reference sequence). The CDR3 bases are TGTGCCAGCAGGGGGACAGGGGTTAACTATGGCTACACCTTC. It yields the protein CASRGTGVNYGYTF.

The gene calls are TRBV4-3 and TRBJ2-7; D remains unclear. The CDR3 is made up of 15 amino acids. Trimming pared 1 base from V and 0 bases from J, leaving 10 bases between. Germline V lookup: CDR1 LGHNA, CDR2 YSLEER. The CDR3 DNA follows: TGCGCCAGCAGCCAAGCGAGGTTTAGCTCCTACGAGCAGTACTTC. It yields the protein CASSQARFSSYEQYF.

This chain links TRBV6-2 or TRBV6-3 with TRBJ1-1, with a possible D match to TRBD1 (6 bases). In germline, CDR1 is MNHEY, CDR2 SVGEGT. The CDR3 consists of 13 residues. V was pared by 0 bases and J by 10 bases, with 12 bases between. Here the CDR3 DNA reads TGTGCCAGCAGTTACTCCCAAACAGGGACAGCTTTCTTT. Translating gives CASSYSQTGTAFF.

The gene calls are TRBV5-6 and TRBJ2-7; D not resolved. Germline lookup yields CDR1 SGHDT and CDR2 YYEEEE. The CDR3 spans 13 residues. Trimming pared 2 bases from V and 8 bases from J, leaving 14 bases between. CDR3 nucleotide sequence: TGTGCCAGCAGCTTAAGTGTTCCAGACAAGCAGTACTTC. Translation gives CASSLSVPDKQYF.

This clone was counted a few times. V usage is TRBV4-3 and J usage is TRBJ2-1; 8 bases match TRBD1. J gave up 8 bases and V 1 base, and 1 base lay outside the gene matches. The CDR3 length is 13 residues. The germline V gene has CDR1 LGHNA and CDR2 YSLEER. The CDR3 protein is CASSQVGQDEQFF. The CDR3 region has the DNA TGCGCCAGCAGCCAAGTGGGACAGGATGAGCAGTTCTTC.

The V gene is TRBV19, the J gene TRBJ2-1; D possibly corresponds to TRBD2 (6 bases). The CDR3 has 15 amino acids. V was trimmed by 1 base and J by 9 bases, leaving 16 bases between them. Germline V gene lookup returns CDR1 LNHDA and CDR2 SQIVND (reference sequence). The CDR3 region is CASSIGTTMGGEQFF. Here the CDR3 DNA reads TGTGCCAGTAGTATAGGGACTACCATGGGGGGTGAGCAGTTCTTC.

This chain links TRBV28 with TRBJ1-3; D may be TRBD1 (5 bases). Germline CDR1 MDHEN, CDR2 SYDVKM. The CDR3 runs to 15 residues. The V and J ends lost 3 bases and 7 bases respectively, with 16 bases between them. The CDR3 protein is CASSFLFGGVNTIYF. As DNA, the CDR3 is TGTGCCAGCAGTTTCCTTTTTGGGGGGGTGAACACCATATATTTT.

This sequence joins TRBV4-1 and TRBJ1-3; the D is unclear. The germline V gene encodes CDR1 MGHRA and CDR2 YSYEKL. The V end was cut by 1 base, the J end by 3 bases, with 10 bases between. There are 15 residues in the CDR3. Written as DNA, the CDR3 is TGCGCCAGCAGCCAAGGTCGGGGAGTTGGAAACACCATATATTTT. Protein sequence: CASSQGRGVGNTIYF.

The table lists this clone with a few counts. The chain has TRBV5-1 and TRBJ1-3; TRBD1 might be the D (6 bases). From germline, CDR1 is SGHRS and CDR2 YFSETQ. The V end lost 3 bases, the J end lost 1 base, and 14 bases lay between the germline ends. CDR3 size: 16 residues. CDR3 bases: TGCGCCAGCAGCTCAACGGACAGTATTTCTGGAAACACCATATATTTT. Its translation: CASSSTDSISGNTIYF.

The chain employs TRBV6-5 and TRBJ1-2; a weak D match, TRBD1 (5 bases). This CDR3 region has 16 residues. Trimming stripped 2 bases from V and 4 bases from J, with 17 bases between. CDR1 MNHEY and CDR2 SVGAGI come from the germline V gene. The CDR3 is CASSYGPSRGTYGYTF. Written as DNA, the CDR3 is TGTGCCAGCAGTTACGGTCCCAGTAGGGGTACCTATGGCTACACCTTC.

As to this clone: One end of the junction does not line up with germline, which may come from a read error. The rearrangement joins TRBV7-7 to TRBJ2-7; 7 positions agree with TRBD1. The germline V gene encodes CDR1 SSHAT and CDR2 FNYEAQ (reference sequence). The CDR3 sequence is 15 residues long. CDR3 coding DNA: TGTGCTAGCAGCTTCCGACAGGGTGGGTCCTACGAGCAGTACTTC. This encodes CASSFRQGGSYEQYF.

The chain has TRBV7-3 and TRBJ2-7; D unclear. V lost 4 bases and J 11 bases, leaving 12 bases between the germline ends. The CDR3 sequence is 11 residues long. The germline V gene encodes CDR1 SGHTA and CDR2 FQGTGA. Written as DNA, the CDR3 is TGTGCCAGCAGCTCCTCCCCGACGGAGTACTTC. Translated: CASSSSPTEYF.

This sequence joins TRBV7-6 and TRBJ1-2, with 7 bases identical to TRBD1. The CDR3 length is 12 residues. J was trimmed by 8 bases and V by 5 bases; bases with no gene match: 5. Germline lookup yields CDR1 SGHVS and CDR2 FNYEAQ. In DNA form, the CDR3 reads TGTGCCAGCAGCCCGGGACAGTGGGGCTACACCTTC. The encoded protein is CASSPGQWGYTF.

The chain recombines TRBV7-3 with TRBJ1-1; weak D call: TRBD1 (6 bases). The CDR3 runs to 14 residues. Between the trimmed V and J ends, which lost 6 bases and 6 bases, there was a span of 17 bases. Germline V gene lookup returns CDR1 SGHTA and CDR2 FQGTGA. The CDR3 DNA reads TGTGCCAGCAGAGAGTCGTGGGGGGCGTCTGAAGCTTTCTTT. Protein: CASRESWGASEAFF.

This chain joins TRBV15 and TRBJ1-2; D gene ambiguous. This CDR3 comprises 13 residues. Trimming took off 5 bases at V and 2 bases at J, with 9 bases between the two ends. From germline, CDR1 is LNHNV and CDR2 YYDKDF (reference sequence). CDR3 DNA: TGTGCCACCAGCCAGGTTGTCAACTATGGCTACACCTTC. This encodes CATSQVVNYGYTF.

V and J are TRBV28 and TRBJ1-2; maybe TRBD1 (6 bases). This CDR3 spans 14 amino acids. Trimming stripped 6 bases from V and 2 bases from J, with 13 bases between. Germline values: CDR1 MDHEN, CDR2 SYDVKM. DNA of the CDR3: TGTGCCAGCAGATTTGGGACAAAGAACTATGGCTACACCTTC. Protein sequence: CASRFGTKNYGYTF.